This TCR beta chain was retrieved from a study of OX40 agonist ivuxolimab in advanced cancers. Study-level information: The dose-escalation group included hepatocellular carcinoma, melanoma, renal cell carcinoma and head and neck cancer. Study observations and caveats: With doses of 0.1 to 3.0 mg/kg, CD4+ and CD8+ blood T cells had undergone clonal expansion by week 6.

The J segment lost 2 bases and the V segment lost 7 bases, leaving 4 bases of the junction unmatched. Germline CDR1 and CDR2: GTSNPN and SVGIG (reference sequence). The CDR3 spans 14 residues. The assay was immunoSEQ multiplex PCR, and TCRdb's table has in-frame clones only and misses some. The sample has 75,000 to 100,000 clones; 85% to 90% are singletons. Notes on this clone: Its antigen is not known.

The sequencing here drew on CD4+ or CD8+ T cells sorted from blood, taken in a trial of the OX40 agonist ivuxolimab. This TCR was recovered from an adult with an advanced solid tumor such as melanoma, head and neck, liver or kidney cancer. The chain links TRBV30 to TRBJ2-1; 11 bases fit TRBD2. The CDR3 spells CAFRLAGPYNEQFF. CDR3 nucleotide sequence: TGTGCCTTCCGACTAGCGGGACCCTACAATGAGCAGTTCTTC.